Described below is a single T cell receptor (beta chain) sequence and its context. The sample comes from a study of blood T cell repertoires in COVID-19. As for the study in general: Sites in the United States, Italy and Spain provided acute and convalescent COVID-19 samples. Sources were T cells, B-cell-depleted T cells, or PBMCs; the material itself was cDNA or gDNA.

The germline V and J ends were trimmed by 1 base and 2 bases, with 11 bases remaining between them. Germline-derived CDR1 and CDR2 are LNHNV and YYDKDF (reference sequence). The CDR3 has 15 amino acids. Methods used by the authors: Amplification of reference gene primers provided the estimated nucleated cell counts. The data were produced by immunoSEQ multiplex PCR, yet TCRdb's version contains in-frame clones alone and is incomplete. Clone size and V and J calls were adopted from that table, with D and trimming inferred from the DNA. The profile shows 6,400 or so clones, 70% to 75% of them singletons.

The TCR comes from a man in his sixties with acute or convalescent COVID-19. Sequencing was performed on peripheral blood. The genes are TRBV15 and TRBJ2-5; D is possibly TRBD1 (5 bases). For the CDR3, the DNA is TGTGCCACCAGCAGAGCCACAGGACCGCAAGAGACCCAGTACTTC. Protein: CATSRATGPQETQYF. The full variable domain, its missing parts supplied by reference TRBV15 and TRBJ2-5, is DAMVIQNPRYQVTQFGKPVTLSCSQTLNHNVMYWYQQKSSQAPKLLFHYYDKDFNNEADTPDNFQSRRPNTSFCFLDIRSPGLGDTAMYLCATSRATGPQETQYFGPGTRLLVL.